The 8 T cell receptor beta chains in this list originate from one sample, sequenced in a study of blood T cell repertoires in COVID-19. Sequenced by immunoSEQ multiplex PCR; TCRdb stores in-frame clones only, minus some. The table lists tens of thousands of clones, 80% of them singletons. The sample taken for sequencing was peripheral blood. The receptors derive from an elderly woman with active or convalescent COVID-19.

This chain joins TRBV5-4 and TRBJ1-5; D unclear. Trimming removed 4 bases at V and 2 bases at J, with 16 bases between. Germline CDR1 is SGHNT and CDR2 is YYREEE (reference sequence). The CDR3 runs 16 residues. CDR3 in DNA: TGTGCCAGCAGCCGGCAGTTGGGAGGTGGCAATCAGCCCCAGCATTTT. Amino acid sequence: CASSRQLGGGNQPQHF.

This chain connects TRBV29-1 to TRBJ1-2, with 7 positions matching TRBD1. CDR1 is SQVTM, CDR2 ANQGSEA, per germline. V was clipped by 6 bases and J by 4 bases; unmatched bases: 8. There are 13 residues in the CDR3. The CDR3 DNA reads TGCAGCGTGGGACAGCTAAGGGGCTATGGCTACACCTTC. Amino acids: CSVGQLRGYGYTF. Looking up the rest from reference TRBV29-1 and TRBJ1-2 gives the full variable domain: SAVISQKPSRDICQRGTSLTIQCQVDSQVTMMFWYRQQPGQSLTLIATANQGSEATYESGFVIDKFPISRPNLTFSTLTVSNMSPEDSSIYLCSVGQLRGYGYTFGSGTRLTVV.

The CDR3 loop is CSVRDSYNEQFF. The CDR3 bases are TGCAGCGTGCGGGACAGTTACAATGAGCAGTTCTTC. The chain joins TRBV29-1 to TRBJ2-1; TRBD1 is a possible D gene (7 bases). V was shortened by 6 bases and J by 4 bases, with 10 bases between the two germline ends. Germline lookup yields CDR1 SQVTM and CDR2 ANQGSEA. This CDR3 is built from 12 residues.

This chain uses TRBV6-4 with TRBJ2-1, with a tentative D call TRBD2 (6 bases). The CDR3 has 16 residues. The germline gives CDR1 MRHNA, CDR2 SNTAGT. Trimming stripped 6 bases from V and 8 bases from J, with 23 bases between. In DNA, the CDR3 is TGTGCCAGCAGCAACCTAGGTAGGGGCTCGGGGGATGAGCAGTTCTTC. It encodes CASSNLGRGSGDEQFF.

This clone showed up just a few times. This sequence joins TRBV18 and TRBJ1-6; D is perhaps TRBD1 (5 bases). Germline V gene lookup returns CDR1 KGHSH and CDR2 LQKENI. The length of the CDR3 is 14 residues. V shed 3 bases and J shed 13 bases, with 16 bases lying between them. The CDR3 DNA is TGTGCCAGCTCACCGGGGCAGGGTATTTCGCCCCTCCACTTT. Translating gives CASSPGQGISPLHF. Full variable domain (rest looked up from reference TRBV18 and TRBJ1-6): NAGVMQNPRHLVRRRGQEARLRCSPMKGHSHVYWYRQLPEEGLKFMVYLQKENIIDESGMPKERFSAEFPKEGPSILRIQQVVRGDSAAYFCASSPGQGISPLHFGNGTRLTVT.

This clone has ten or more counts. The chain recombines TRBV6-5 with TRBJ1-5; D is ambiguous. The germline gives CDR1 MNHEY, CDR2 SVGAGI. Trimming removed 6 bases from V and 2 bases from J, with 11 bases in between. This CDR3 has 14 amino acids. The CDR3 DNA reads as TGTGCCAGCAGCTTCAGGTTCGGCAATCAGCCCCAGCATTTT. As protein: CASSFRFGNQPQHF.

The gene calls are TRBV19 and TRBJ1-5, with TRBD1 matching 8 bases. The germline gives CDR1 LNHDA, CDR2 SQIVND (reference sequence). CDR3 length equals 15 residues. The ends lost 5 bases at V and 4 bases at J; junction bases unmatched: 7. DNA for the CDR3: TGTGCCAGTAGTGACCACCGACAGGGGAATCAGCCCCAGCATTTT. It codes for CASSDHRQGNQPQHF.

The J gene is TRBJ1-2, the V gene TRBV9; D is uncertain. CDR3 length: 15 residues. With 4 bases removed from V and 5 bases from J, the gap between germline ends came to 18 bases. Germline CDR1 SGDLS, CDR2 YYNGEE. This chain's CDR3 is CASSSFTELEYGYTF. The DNA of the CDR3 is TGTGCCAGCAGCTCATTCACCGAACTGGAGTATGGCTACACCTTC. The full variable domain, rest sourced from reference TRBV9 and TRBJ1-2, is DSGVTQTPKHLITATGQRVTLRCSPRSGDLSVYWYQQSLDQGLQFLIQYYNGEERAKGNILERFSAQQFPDLHSELNLSSLELGDSALYFCASSSFTELEYGYTFGSGTRLTVV.